This TCR beta chain was identified during a study of blood T cell repertoires in COVID-19. Study-wide background: Sample material is recorded as cDNA or gDNA derived from T cells, B-cell-depleted T cells, or PBMCs.

In the original processing: Scientists estimated how many nucleated cells there were by amplifying reference gene primers. The table came from immunoSEQ multiplex PCR; TCRdb's copy has only in-frame clones and leaves some out. Clonal size and the V and J genes are those of that table, whereas D and trimming came from the DNA. The sample lists about 190,000 clones, 85% to 90% seen once, with approximately 4.4% in the top ten. The germline V and J ends were trimmed by 0 bases and 6 bases, with 22 bases remaining between them. The CDR3 totals 18 residues. CDR1 LGHNA and CDR2 YSLEER come from the germline V gene.

The sequenced sample was peripheral blood. The receptor comes from a human donor in a cohort sampled during active COVID-19. The chain couples TRBV4-3 to TRBJ2-3, with a weak D call TRBD2 (5 bases). The CDR3 DNA follows: TGCGCCAGCAGCCAAGAACGGGAACTACCCCTCATCGGGGATACGCAGTATTTT. Protein sequence: CASSQERELPLIGDTQYF.